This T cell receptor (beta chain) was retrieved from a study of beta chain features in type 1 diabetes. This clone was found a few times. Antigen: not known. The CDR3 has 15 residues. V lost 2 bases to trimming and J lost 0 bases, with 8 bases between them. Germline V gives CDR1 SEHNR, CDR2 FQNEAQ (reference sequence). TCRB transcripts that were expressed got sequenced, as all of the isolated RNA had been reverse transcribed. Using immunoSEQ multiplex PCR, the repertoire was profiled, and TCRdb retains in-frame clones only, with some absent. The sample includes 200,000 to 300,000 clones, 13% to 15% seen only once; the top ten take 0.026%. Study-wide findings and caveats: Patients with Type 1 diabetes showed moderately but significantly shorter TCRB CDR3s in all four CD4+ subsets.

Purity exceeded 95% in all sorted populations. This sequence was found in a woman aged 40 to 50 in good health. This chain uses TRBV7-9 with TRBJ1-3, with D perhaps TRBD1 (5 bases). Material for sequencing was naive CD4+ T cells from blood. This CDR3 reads CASSLQGNSGNTIYF. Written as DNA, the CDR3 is TGTGCCAGCAGCTTACAGGGCAACTCTGGAAACACCATATATTTT.